One sample yielded the 32 T cell receptor beta chains listed below, sequenced in a study of CD4+ T cells in melanoma. The repertoire was sequenced with immunoSEQ multiplex PCR; TCRdb's copy has only in-frame clones and lacks some. The repertoire has over 15,000 clones, roughly three quarters of them found once; the top ten carry around 12%. Material for sequencing was cells from a culture (not recorded whether cultured in vitro). The receptors were gathered from a human donor with melanoma.

V usage is TRBV6-5 and J usage is TRBJ1-3; 7 positions match TRBD1. Germline CDR1 reads MNHEY; CDR2 reads SVGAGI. This CDR3 is 15 amino acids long. V dropped 6 bases and J dropped 0; count of bases not matched to a gene: 5. Written as DNA, the CDR3 is TGTGCCAGCAGCAGACAGGGCCGCTCTGGAAACACCATATATTTT. Protein sequence: CASSRQGRSGNTIYF.

This clone showed up just a few times. V gene TRBV5-1 combines with J gene TRBJ1-4; a weak D match, TRBD1 (6 bases). V was cut by 5 bases and J by 8 bases, with 13 bases left in between. The CDR3 is 13 residues long. Germline V lookup: CDR1 SGHRS, CDR2 YFSETQ. CDR3 bases: TGCGCCAGCAGTGGCCTCAGGGGAGAAAAACTGTTTTTT. This encodes CASSGLRGEKLFF.

The V gene is TRBV5-5, the J gene TRBJ1-4; D unclear. Germline CDR1 is SGHKS and CDR2 is YYEKEE (reference sequence). Trimming removed 2 bases from V and 5 bases from J, with 7 bases in between. The length of the CDR3 is 13 residues. CDR3 nucleotide sequence: TGTGCCAGCAGCTTCACCGGGAATGAAAAACTGTTTTTT. This translates into CASSFTGNEKLFF. The whole variable domain, filled in from reference TRBV5-5 and TRBJ1-4, reads DAGVTQSPTHLIKTRGQQVTLRCSPISGHKSVSWYQQVLGQGPQFIFQYYEKEERGRGNFPDRFSARQFPNYSSELNVNALLLGDSALYLCASSFTGNEKLFFGSGTQLSVL.

The chain has TRBV5-1 and TRBJ1-6, with D possibly being TRBD1 (6 bases). Germline V lookup: CDR1 SGHRS, CDR2 YFSETQ. The ends were cut back, 0 bases at V and 6 bases at J, with 10 bases in the middle. CDR3 size: 15 residues. The CDR3 region has the DNA TGCGCCAGCAGCTTGGGGGGGCAGGGTAATTCACCCCTCCACTTT. Translation: CASSLGGQGNSPLHF.

Comments on this clone: Other nucleotide sequences in the sample specify the same CDR3. This rearrangement joins TRBV10-3 to TRBJ1-5; no firm D call. Germline values: CDR1 ENHRY, CDR2 SYGVKD. CDR3 size: 12 residues. V lost 8 bases and J lost 1, with 6 bases in between. CDR3 residues: CAISDSNQPQHF. The DNA for the CDR3 is TGTGCCATCTCCGACAGCAATCAGCCCCAGCATTTT.

CDR3 DNA sequence: TGTGCCAGTACCGGCAGGGACATCTATGGCTACACCTTC. This translates into CASTGRDIYGYTF. The chain employs TRBV19 and TRBJ1-2, with D possibly matching TRBD1 (6 bases). Trimming left V 7 bases short and J 4 bases short, with 13 bases between. From germline, CDR1 is LNHDA and CDR2 SQIVND (reference sequence). The CDR3 has 13 amino acids.

The chain combines TRBV9 with TRBJ1-6, with D unclear. Trimming took 5 bases from V and 0 from J, leaving 15 bases between them. The CDR3 runs 17 residues. Germline V gene data show CDR1 as SGDLS and CDR2 as YYNGEE. The CDR3 DNA is TGTGCCAGCAGTAATACCCCCGGGAGCTCCTATAATTCACCCCTCCACTTT. Its translation is CASSNTPGSSYNSPLHF.

The chain employs TRBV27 and TRBJ1-1; D remains unclear. The CDR3 contains 15 residues. V shed 4 bases and J shed 1 base, with 13 bases lying between them. The germline V gene has CDR1 MNHEY and CDR2 SMNVEV (reference sequence). CDR3 DNA sequence: TGTGCCAGCAGTTCATCGGACGGGCGGAACACTGAAGCTTTCTTT. Amino acid sequence: CASSSSDGRNTEAFF.

This chain uses TRBV12-5 with TRBJ2-3; the match to TRBD2 covers 10 bases. With 1 base clipped from V and 4 bases from J, the junction kept 2 bases outside the gene matches. Germline CDR1 reads LGHNT; CDR2 reads FRNRAP. This CDR3 is 15 amino acids long. The CDR3 sequence: CASGLELAGADTQYF. In DNA form, the CDR3 reads TGTGCTAGTGGTTTGGAGCTAGCGGGGGCAGATACGCAGTATTTT. Full variable domain (outside the CDR3, taken from reference TRBV12-5 and TRBJ2-3): DARVTQTPRHKVTEMGQEVTMRCQPILGHNTVFWYRQTMMQGLELLAYFRNRAPLDDSGMPKDRFSAEMPDATLATLKIQPSEPRDSAVYFCASGLELAGADTQYFGPGTRLTVL.

The chain employs TRBV28 and TRBJ1-2, with a possible D match to TRBD1 (5 bases). Germline V lookup: CDR1 MDHEN, CDR2 SYDVKM. Trimming took 5 bases from V and 0 from J, leaving 7 bases between them. This CDR3 region has 13 residues. The chain's CDR3 is CASSRTTNYGYTF. Written as DNA, the CDR3 is TGTGCCAGCAGTCGGACAACTAACTATGGCTACACCTTC.

The table lists this clone with a few counts. The V call is TRBV9, the J call TRBJ2-5; D could derive from TRBD1 or TRBD2 (6 bases each). This CDR3 spans 14 amino acids. The V end was cut by 0 bases, the J end by 8 bases, with 14 bases between. Germline V CDR1 and CDR2: SGDLS, YYNGEE. DNA for the CDR3: TGTGCCAGCAGCGTAGGTTCAAGGGGGGACACCCAGTACTTC. This encodes CASSVGSRGDTQYF.

This sequence joins TRBV30 and TRBJ1-2, with a weak D call TRBD1 (6 bases). With 0 bases removed from V and 8 bases from J, the gap between germline ends came to 7 bases. The CDR3 is 11 residues long. Germline V gene data show CDR1 as GTSNPN and CDR2 as SVGIG (reference sequence). In DNA form, the CDR3 reads TGTGCCTGGAGTGTAGGGGGGGGCTACACCTTC. Its protein is CAWSVGGGYTF.

J is TRBJ1-2 and V is TRBV7-1; D not certain. TRBV7-1 is identified as an open reading frame with a role that is uncertain. With 4 bases removed from V and 0 bases from J, the gap between germline ends came to 6 bases. The CDR3 contains 13 residues. For the CDR3, the DNA is TGTGCCAGCAGCTTTTTGGCTAACTATGGCTACACCTTC. It yields the protein CASSFLANYGYTF.

The chain recombines TRBV6-5 with TRBJ2-5; D unresolved. Trimming took 5 bases from V and 4 from J, leaving 11 bases between them. This CDR3 is built from 13 residues. Germline V CDR1 and CDR2: MNHEY, SVGAGI. The CDR3 DNA sequence: TGTGCCAGCAGTGGGATGCTCGGAGAGACCCAGTACTTC. The encoded protein is CASSGMLGETQYF.

This chain joins TRBV18 and TRBJ2-7; D is perhaps TRBD2 (6 bases). Trimming shortened V by 0 bases and J by 7 bases, and 13 bases separated the two germline ends. The CDR3 has 14 residues. Germline CDR1 is KGHSH and CDR2 is LQKENI. CDR3 DNA: TGTGCCAGCTCACCACCGGGACTCATGGGGGAGCAGTACTTC. It translates to CASSPPGLMGEQYF.

V is TRBV11-2 and J is TRBJ1-5; D is unresolved. V was clipped by 1 base and J by 6 bases, with 7 bases between them. This CDR3 is 13 amino acids long. CDR1 is SGHAT and CDR2 is FQNNGV in the germline V gene. The CDR3 nucleotides read TGTGCCAGCAGCTTAGTCGGCGGTCAGCCCCAGCATTTT. It is translated as CASSLVGGQPQHF. Supplemented by reference TRBV11-2 and TRBJ1-5, the full variable domain reads EAGVAQSPRYKIIEKRQSVAFWCNPISGHATLYWYQQILGQGPKLLIQFQNNGVVDDSQLPKDRFSAERLKGVDSTLKIQPAKLEDSAVYLCASSLVGGQPQHFGDGTRLSIL.

This clone was recorded only once. This chain joins TRBV30 and TRBJ2-7; 8 bases match TRBD1. Germline CDR1 and CDR2: GTSNPN and SVGIG (reference sequence). The junction had 10 bases not matched to a gene; V was cut back by 8 bases and J by 4 bases. This CDR3 has 13 residues. The chain's CDR3 is CARHGRGQYEQYF. CDR3 DNA: TGTGCCCGCCATGGCAGGGGGCAGTACGAGCAGTACTTC.

The CDR3, as DNA: TGTGCCAGTAGTATAACGGGGACAGGAAGCGGGGGTTCCTACAATGAGCAGTTCTTC. As protein: CASSITGTGSGGSYNEQFF. This chain links TRBV19 with TRBJ2-1; D may correspond to TRBD1 or TRBD2 (8 bases each). CDR1 is LNHDA, CDR2 SQIVND, per germline (reference sequence). Trimming took 2 bases from V and 1 from J, leaving 21 bases between them. This CDR3 comprises 19 residues.

This sequence joins TRBV7-3 and TRBJ2-1; D perhaps matches TRBD2 (5 bases). Germline V gene sequence: CDR1 SGHTA, CDR2 FQGTGA. This CDR3 has 13 amino acids. Trimming took 4 bases from V and 9 from J, leaving 13 bases between them. The CDR3 coding sequence is TGTGCCAGCAGCTCCACACTAGTGGCTGAGCAGTTCTTC. Amino acid sequence: CASSSTLVAEQFF.

This clone was observed a handful of times. The chain employs TRBV5-1 and TRBJ1-5; D is unresolved. The germline gives CDR1 SGHRS, CDR2 YFSETQ. Trimming left V 4 bases short and J 7 bases short, with 15 bases between. This CDR3 contains 14 residues. The CDR3 spells CASSPSWSPQPQHF. CDR3 bases: TGCGCCAGCAGCCCCTCGTGGAGTCCACAGCCCCAGCATTTT.

The J gene is TRBJ1-5, the V gene TRBV7-2, with D unresolved. V dropped 1 base and J dropped 3 bases, with 7 bases sitting between them. The CDR3 spans 14 residues. Per germline, CDR1 SGHTA and CDR2 FQGNSA. The DNA for the CDR3 is TGTGCCAGCAGCTTAGGACGGAACAATCAGCCCCAGCATTTT. This codes for CASSLGRNNQPQHF.

Only a few counts were recorded for this clone. This chain uses TRBV4-2 with TRBJ1-1; weak D call: TRBD1 (5 bases). The CDR3 spans 14 residues. The germline CDR1 and CDR2 sequences are LGHNA and YNFKEQ. Trimming removed 4 bases from V and 11 bases from J, with 20 bases in between. The CDR3: CASSLQIGGGEAFF. The CDR3 DNA is TGTGCCAGCAGCCTCCAGATTGGTGGAGGGGAGGCTTTCTTT.

The chain is built from TRBV29-1 and TRBJ1-2; TRBD1 aligns across 7 bases. This CDR3 spans 13 amino acids. Trimming cost V 7 bases and J 4 bases; bases outside gene matches: 9. The germline V gene has CDR1 SQVTM and CDR2 ANQGSEA. The CDR3, as DNA: TGCAGCGCCGGACAGGCGGGGCCCTATGGCTACACCTTC. Its translation: CSAGQAGPYGYTF.

The table lists this clone with a few counts. This chain connects TRBV29-1 to TRBJ1-1; D not resolved. Germline assignment: CDR1 SQVTM and CDR2 ANQGSEA. The CDR3 consists of 13 residues. The V end lost 3 bases, the J end lost 1 base, and 9 bases lay between the germline ends. CDR3 in amino acids: CSVDKLGNTEAFF. CDR3 DNA: TGCAGCGTTGATAAGCTGGGGAACACTGAAGCTTTCTTT.

This sequence joins TRBV7-2 and TRBJ2-3; tentatively, D is TRBD2 (6 bases). V lost 5 bases and J 2 bases, leaving 20 bases between the germline ends. This CDR3 region has 17 residues. Germline V gene lookup returns CDR1 SGHTA and CDR2 FQGNSA. The CDR3 protein is CASSRQFRETFTDTQYF. CDR3 DNA sequence: TGTGCCAGCAGCCGCCAATTCCGGGAGACCTTCACAGATACGCAGTATTTT.

The chain recombines TRBV11-2 with TRBJ2-3; D unclear. Germline CDR1 SGHAT, CDR2 FQNNGV. This CDR3 region has 14 residues. V was trimmed by 3 bases and J by 5 bases, leaving 12 bases between them. Here the CDR3 DNA reads TGTGCCAGCAGCTTCCTTCTTTTGGGAGATACGCAGTATTTT. Translation: CASSFLLLGDTQYF.

V gene TRBV6-5 combines with J gene TRBJ2-7; D gene ambiguous. Germline CDR1 is MNHEY and CDR2 is SVGAGI. Trimming pared 5 bases from V and 3 bases from J, leaving 17 bases between. The length of the CDR3 is 15 residues. The CDR3 here is CASSPFPRPDYEQYF. CDR3 DNA sequence: TGTGCCAGCAGTCCCTTCCCCAGGCCCGACTACGAGCAGTACTTC.

The chain combines TRBV19 with TRBJ1-5; D remains unclear. Trimming removed 4 bases at V and 6 bases at J, with 22 bases between. Germline V lookup: CDR1 LNHDA, CDR2 SQIVND (reference sequence). The CDR3 sequence is 17 residues long. In nucleotides, the CDR3 is TGTGCCAGTAGTACCTCAAGCTTACCTTATTCTCGTCAGCCCCAGCATTTT. Its translation: CASSTSSLPYSRQPQHF.

This clone was seen more than once but under ten times. This sequence joins TRBV6-6 and TRBJ1-2; D is unclear. Looked up from germline, CDR1 is MNHNY and CDR2 is SVGAGI (reference sequence). Trimming stripped 6 bases from V and 3 bases from J, with 2 bases between. The CDR3 has 10 residues. The CDR3 sequence is CASRDYGYTF. The CDR3 DNA is TGTGCCAGCAGAGACTATGGCTACACCTTC.

This clone was observed a handful of times. The rearrangement uses TRBV27 and TRBJ2-7, with a possible D match to TRBD1 (6 bases). The CDR3 runs 15 residues. Germline V lookup: CDR1 MNHEY, CDR2 SMNVEV (reference sequence). V shed 3 bases and J shed 4 bases, with 16 bases lying between them. CDR3 amino acids: CASSFRGGQGYEQYF. CDR3 bases: TGTGCCAGCAGTTTTAGAGGGGGTCAGGGGTACGAGCAGTACTTC.

The chain has TRBV4-1 and TRBJ2-5; D unresolved. The CDR3 is 13 residues long. Trimming shortened V by 3 bases and J by 4 bases, and 9 bases separated the two germline ends. Germline V gives CDR1 MGHRA, CDR2 YSYEKL. CDR3 region: CASSHAAGETQYF. CDR3 sequence (DNA): TGCGCCAGCAGCCACGCCGCAGGAGAGACCCAGTACTTC.

V is TRBV27 and J is TRBJ1-2; D remains unclear. The CDR3 loop spans 13 amino acids. Germline-derived CDR1 and CDR2 are MNHEY and SMNVEV (reference sequence). Trimming left V 8 bases short and J 2 bases short, with 12 bases between. CDR3 amino acids: CASGRAVNYGYTF. CDR3 nucleotides: TGTGCCAGCGGGAGGGCAGTCAACTATGGCTACACCTTC.